The clone carrying this T cell receptor (beta chain) was found many times. Its antigen is still unknown. Sequencing libraries for TCR beta were prepared with iRepertoire HTBI primers and Arm-PCR of CDR3 regions. In the original analysis: In the combined samples, approximately 62 TRBV and 14 TRBJ segments were identified. MiXCR, run by TCRdb on the multiplex PCR reads, gives a single entry per CDR3 protein. TCRdb's processing, not the authors' own work, is the source of the V and J calls. The sample includes about 370,000 distinct CDR3 sequences, about 16% of them seen just once. Time point meaning: newly diagnosed GD, antithyroid drugs for less than 3 months. PBMCs provided the RNA from which the TCR library was made. Recruitment took place at an endocrinology department in Xi'an, China. This sample is part of a study of regulatory T cells in long-lasting Graves disease. Whole-study results and caveats: Repertoires from persistent disease leaned toward TRBV28, TRBJ1-2 and TRBJ2-5. Persistent Graves' patients showed less TCR diversity than newly diagnosed patients showed.

The germline V gene encodes CDR1 LGHDT and CDR2 YNNKEL (reference sequence). V was pared by 0 bases and J by 2 bases, with 9 bases of the junction left unmatched. CDR3 length: 18 residues. This sequence was found in a female donor with Graves disease. This chain connects TRBV3-1 to TRBJ2-3; 9 bases are a match to TRBD2. The sequenced sample was peripheral blood mononuclear cells (PBMCs), obtained at new diagnosis, from a patient treated with antithyroid drugs. CDR3 coding DNA: TGTGCCAGCAGCCAAGATCTTCGGTCTAGCGGGGACACAGATACGCAGTATTTT. Its translation: CASSQDLRSSGDTDTQYF.